Listed here is a single T cell receptor beta chain. What it binds is not known. These data come from a study of T cells in localized non-small cell lung cancer. Only in-frame clones appear in the TCRdb table, and some are missing; sequencing was by immunoSEQ multiplex PCR. The sample lists over 50,000 clones, roughly 84% occurring once. Study observations and caveats: When the top 100 tumor clones were examined, a median approximately 59 of them also appeared in the adjacent lung, which was paired and uninvolved. Measurement of T cell clonality placed uninvolved adjacent lung highest, above the level in tumor.

CDR1 ENHRY and CDR2 SYGVKD come from the germline V gene. This CDR3 comprises 13 residues. The V end lost 7 bases, the J end lost 4 bases, and 11 bases lay between the germline ends. Source: peripheral blood mononuclear cells, taken before any cancer treatment. This sequence was found in a man aged 40 to 70 with stage III lung adenocarcinoma. This rearrangement joins TRBV10-3 to TRBJ1-5; the D gene is possibly TRBD1 (5 bases). The CDR3 DNA is TGTGCCATCAATCAACAGGAGAATCAGCCCCAGCATTTT. Residues: CAINQQENQPQHF.